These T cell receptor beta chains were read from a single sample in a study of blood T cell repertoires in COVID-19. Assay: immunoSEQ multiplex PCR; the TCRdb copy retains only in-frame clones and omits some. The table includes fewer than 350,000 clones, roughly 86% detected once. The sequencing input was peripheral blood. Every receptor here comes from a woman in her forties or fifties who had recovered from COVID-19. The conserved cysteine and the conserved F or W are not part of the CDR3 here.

CDR3aa: ASSLYRAGHNEQF; v_gene: TRBV27
CDR3aa: ASSLTGGSYEQY; v_gene: TRBV28
CDR3aa: ASSPGQGAPKQETQY; v_gene: TRBV11-3
CDR3aa: ASSQLRQGFWEQY; v_gene: TRBV13
CDR3aa: SASKRTAYEQY; v_gene: TRBV20-1
CDR3aa: ASSQDRGSYNEQF; v_gene: TRBV3-1/TRBV3-2
CDR3aa: ASSLGASSGRSTDTQY; v_gene: TRBV7-6
CDR3aa: ASSLTGKYNEQF; v_gene: TRBV5-6
CDR3aa: ASTRGRVRTGGPQVGDEQF; v_gene: TRBV21-1
CDR3aa: ASSPYRGGTGELF; v_gene: TRBV27
CDR3aa: ASGRDRNTGELF; v_gene: TRBV7-3
CDR3aa: ASSSLASTDTQY; v_gene: TRBV27
CDR3aa: ASREGALRAF; v_gene: TRBV2
CDR3aa: ASSRGTGVNEQF; v_gene: TRBV19
CDR3aa: ASTETAGLNTGELF; v_gene: TRBV7-2
CDR3aa: AISPETIETQY; v_gene: TRBV10-3
CDR3aa: AWRGGTVNTEAF; v_gene: TRBV30
CDR3aa: ASSQDRGRTGELF; v_gene: TRBV4-2
CDR3aa: ASSSPGQANEQF; v_gene: TRBV28
CDR3aa: ASSPGQTVGTGELF; v_gene: TRBV11-2
CDR3aa: ASSEWPRSYSNQPQH; v_gene: TRBV6-1
CDR3aa: ASSVTGGATEAF; v_gene: TRBV9
CDR3aa: ASSLSGGSYNEQF; v_gene: TRBV5-4
CDR3aa: ASSQGVPDNSPLH; v_gene: TRBV18
CDR3aa: AIRRQGAGPEAF; v_gene: TRBV10-3
CDR3aa: ASSLEGQGGEKLF; v_gene: TRBV5-8
CDR3aa: ASSVHLRGDPTGGLYGYT; v_gene: TRBV9
CDR3aa: ASSYSRTSYEQY; v_gene: TRBV6-5
CDR3aa: ASSEISLGRHTEAF; v_gene: TRBV6-1
CDR3aa: ASSQRTSGGSETQY; v_gene: TRBV5-1
CDR3aa: ASSYQGAGEKLF; v_gene: TRBV6-5
CDR3aa: ASSERSGATEAF; v_gene: TRBV2
CDR3aa: ASSSIRGGSPLH; v_gene: TRBV11-2
CDR3aa: ASGGTGRESYT; v_gene: TRBV6-5
CDR3aa: ASSDGTSGVSEQF; v_gene: TRBV6-4
CDR3aa: SVARTAMNTEAF; v_gene: TRBV29-1